This TCR beta chain originates from a study of blood T cell repertoires in COVID-19. Method: immunoSEQ multiplex PCR; TCRdb's copy keeps in-frame clones and lacks some. The profile covers hundreds of thousands of clones, with 87% appearing a single time and about 2.5% taken by the ten largest. Germline V gives CDR1 SGHAT, CDR2 FQNNGV. The CDR3 is 15 residues long. V was pared by 5 bases and J by 5 bases, with 13 bases between. The source of this sequence is a woman under 40 with acute COVID-19. Sequencing was done on a sample of PBMCs or T cells enriched from blood (not recorded which). This chain joins TRBV11-2 and TRBJ1-6, with D maybe TRBD1 (6 bases). The CDR3 spells CASSPGQTDNSPLHF. DNA for the CDR3: TGTGCCAGCAGCCCAGGACAGACAGATAATTCACCCCTCCACTTT.